These 8 T cell receptor beta chains were all obtained from the same sample, sequenced in a study of metastatic and nonmetastatic thyroid tumors. Using MiXCR, TCRdb re-called clones from the PCR reads. The sample has tens of thousands of clones, 10% to 15% seen once. No treatment of any kind had been given to any patient before thyroid surgery. The source material was blood. All receptors derive from a female donor with papillary thyroid cancer or a benign thyroid nodule (not recorded which). Some clones in this sample may be carry-over from other donors' samples.

J is TRBJ2-1 and V is TRBV20-1; 10 bases align to TRBD2. The ends lost 0 bases at V and 8 bases at J; junction bases unmatched: 13. Looked up from germline, CDR1 is DFQATT and CDR2 is SNEGSKA (reference sequence). The CDR3 has 17 residues. CDR3 sequence: CSARDCILAGVYDEQFF. The CDR3 nucleotides are TGCAGTGCTAGAGACTGTATCCTAGCGGGAGTATATGATGAGCAGTTCTTC.

This clone turned up a few times. V usage is TRBV6-1 and J usage is TRBJ1-6; tentatively, D is TRBD1 (5 bases). Trimming left V 3 bases short and J 8 bases short, with 23 bases between. This CDR3 spans 18 amino acids. Germline V gene data show CDR1 as MNHNS and CDR2 as SASEGT. DNA for the CDR3: TGTGCCAGCAGTGAGGCGGGAGGGCCAGGGCCTTCCTATTCACCCCTCCACTTT. Protein sequence: CASSEAGGPGPSYSPLHF.

This clone was found a few times. This rearrangement joins TRBV18 to TRBJ2-2; unclear D gene. V lost 6 bases, J lost 5 bases, and 7 bases lay in between. CDR3 length: 12 amino acids. Germline V gene lookup returns CDR1 KGHSH and CDR2 LQKENI. The CDR3 DNA sequence: TGTGCCAGCTCGGATTTTACCGGGGAGCTGTTTTTT. Its protein is CASSDFTGELFF.

The V call is TRBV19, the J call TRBJ2-7; maybe TRBD2 (5 bases). Germline CDR1 and CDR2: LNHDA and SQIVND (reference sequence). The V and J ends lost 5 bases and 7 bases respectively, with 9 bases between them. CDR3 length equals 11 residues. The CDR3 reads CASSEGLEQYF. The CDR3 nucleotides are TGTGCCAGTAGTGAGGGCCTGGAGCAGTACTTC.

This clone appeared a few times. The chain joins TRBV7-2 to TRBJ2-7, with D possibly TRBD1 on 5 matching bases. The germline V gene has CDR1 SGHTA and CDR2 FQGNSA. This CDR3 contains 15 residues. Trimming stripped 1 base from V and 2 bases from J, with 12 bases between. CDR3 DNA sequence: TGTGCCAGCAGCTTAGAGGTTTGGGGCCCCTACGAGCAGTACTTC. Translated, it gives CASSLEVWGPYEQYF.

V is TRBV11-3 and J is TRBJ1-1, with D unclear. Per the germline V gene, CDR1 is SGHNT and CDR2 is YENEEA. The CDR3 contains 13 residues. The V end was cut by 0 bases, the J end by 7 bases, with 9 bases between. The chain's CDR3 is CASSLERGFEAFF. The DNA of the CDR3 is TGTGCCAGCAGCTTAGAGAGAGGATTTGAAGCTTTCTTT.

The chain uses TRBV20-1 and TRBJ1-5, with 9 bases fitting TRBD1. The CDR3 length is 17 residues. Germline V CDR1 and CDR2: DFQATT, SNEGSKA (reference sequence). The trim removed 0 bases at V and 7 bases at J, leaving 13 bases unmatched. The CDR3 reads CSARDLSDRGTGQPQHF. The CDR3 coding sequence is TGCAGTGCTAGAGATCTGTCGGACAGGGGAACTGGACAGCCCCAGCATTTT.

This clone has at least ten counts. CDR3: CASSGKTRTYEQYF. The CDR3 coding sequence is TGTGCCAGCAGTGGAAAGACTAGAACCTACGAGCAGTACTTC. The J gene is TRBJ2-7, the V gene TRBV2; TRBD2 might be the D (6 bases). The CDR3 runs to 14 residues. Germline CDR1 SNHLY, CDR2 FYNNEI. V shed 4 bases and J shed 2 bases, with 12 bases lying between them.